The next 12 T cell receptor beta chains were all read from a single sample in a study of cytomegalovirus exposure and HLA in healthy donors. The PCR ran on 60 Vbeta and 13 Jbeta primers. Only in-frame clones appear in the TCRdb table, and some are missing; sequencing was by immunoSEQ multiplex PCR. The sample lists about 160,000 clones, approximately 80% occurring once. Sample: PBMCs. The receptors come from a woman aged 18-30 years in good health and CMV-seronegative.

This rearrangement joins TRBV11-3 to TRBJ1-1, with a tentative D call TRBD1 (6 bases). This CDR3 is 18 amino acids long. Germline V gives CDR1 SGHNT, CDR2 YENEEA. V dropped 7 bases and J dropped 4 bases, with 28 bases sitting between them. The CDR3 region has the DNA TGTGCCAGCAAGGTAGGGGGGGCTCGACGTTTGTTGACCACTGAAGCTTTCTTT. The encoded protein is CASKVGGARRLLTTEAFF.

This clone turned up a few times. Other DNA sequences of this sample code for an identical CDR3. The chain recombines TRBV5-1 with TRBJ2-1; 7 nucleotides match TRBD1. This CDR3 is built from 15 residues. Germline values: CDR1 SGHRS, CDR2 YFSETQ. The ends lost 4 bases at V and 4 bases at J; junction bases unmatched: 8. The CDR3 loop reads CASSPDRPGYNEQFF. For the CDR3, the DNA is TGCGCCAGCAGCCCGGACAGGCCCGGATACAATGAGCAGTTCTTC.

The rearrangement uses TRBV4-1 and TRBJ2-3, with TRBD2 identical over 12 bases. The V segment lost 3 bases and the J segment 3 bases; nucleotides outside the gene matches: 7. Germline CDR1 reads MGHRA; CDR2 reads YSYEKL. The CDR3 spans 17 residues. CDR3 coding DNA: TGCGCCAGCAGCCAGGCGACTAGCGGGGGAAGGACAGATACGCAGTATTTT. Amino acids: CASSQATSGGRTDTQYF.

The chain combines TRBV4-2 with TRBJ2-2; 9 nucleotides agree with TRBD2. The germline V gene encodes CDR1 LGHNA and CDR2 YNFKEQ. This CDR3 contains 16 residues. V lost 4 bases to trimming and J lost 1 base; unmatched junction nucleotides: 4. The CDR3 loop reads CASSRSGGRNTGELFF. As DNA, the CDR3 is TGTGCCAGCAGCCGAAGCGGGGGGCGGAACACCGGGGAGCTGTTTTTT.

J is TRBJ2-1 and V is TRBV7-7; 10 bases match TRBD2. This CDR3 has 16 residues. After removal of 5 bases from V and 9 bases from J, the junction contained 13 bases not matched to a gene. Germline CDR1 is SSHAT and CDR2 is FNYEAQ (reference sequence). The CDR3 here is CASSPLAGGRAAEQFF. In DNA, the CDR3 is TGTGCCAGCAGCCCTTTAGCGGGGGGTAGAGCTGCTGAGCAGTTCTTC.

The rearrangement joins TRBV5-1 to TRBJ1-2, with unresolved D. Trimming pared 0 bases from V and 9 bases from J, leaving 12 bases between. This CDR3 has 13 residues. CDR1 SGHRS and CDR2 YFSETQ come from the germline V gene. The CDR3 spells CASSLDTSGSYTF. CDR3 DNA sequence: TGCGCCAGCAGCTTGGATACCTCCGGGAGCTACACCTTC.

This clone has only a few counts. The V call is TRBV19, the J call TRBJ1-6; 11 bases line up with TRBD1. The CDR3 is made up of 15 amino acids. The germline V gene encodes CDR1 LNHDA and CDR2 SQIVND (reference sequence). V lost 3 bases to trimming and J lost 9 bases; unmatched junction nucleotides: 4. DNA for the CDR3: TGTGCCAGTAGTATCGGGGACAGGGGGACTTCACCCCTCCACTTT. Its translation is CASSIGDRGTSPLHF.

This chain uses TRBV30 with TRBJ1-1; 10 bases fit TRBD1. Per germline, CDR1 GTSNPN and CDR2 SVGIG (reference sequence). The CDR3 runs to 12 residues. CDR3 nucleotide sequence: TGTGCGTGGGACAGGGGATACACTGAAGCTTTCTTT. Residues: CAWDRGYTEAFF.

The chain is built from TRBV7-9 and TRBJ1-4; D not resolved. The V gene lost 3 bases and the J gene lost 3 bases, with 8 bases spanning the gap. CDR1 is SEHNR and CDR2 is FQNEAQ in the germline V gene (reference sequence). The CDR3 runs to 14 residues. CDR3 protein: CASSFGQSNEKLFF. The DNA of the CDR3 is TGTGCCAGCAGCTTTGGGCAGTCTAATGAAAAACTGTTTTTT.

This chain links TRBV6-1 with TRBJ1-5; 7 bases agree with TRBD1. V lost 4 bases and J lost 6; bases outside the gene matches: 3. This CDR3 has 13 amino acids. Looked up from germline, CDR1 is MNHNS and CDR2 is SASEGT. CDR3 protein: CASSGQGIQPQHF. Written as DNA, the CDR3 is TGTGCCAGCAGTGGACAGGGCATTCAGCCCCAGCATTTT.

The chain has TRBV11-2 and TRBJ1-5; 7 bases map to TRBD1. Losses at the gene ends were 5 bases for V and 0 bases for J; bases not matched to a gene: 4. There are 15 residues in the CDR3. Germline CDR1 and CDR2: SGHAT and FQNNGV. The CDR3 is CASSPGQYSNQPQHF. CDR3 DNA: TGTGCCAGCAGCCCGGGACAGTATAGCAATCAGCCCCAGCATTTT.

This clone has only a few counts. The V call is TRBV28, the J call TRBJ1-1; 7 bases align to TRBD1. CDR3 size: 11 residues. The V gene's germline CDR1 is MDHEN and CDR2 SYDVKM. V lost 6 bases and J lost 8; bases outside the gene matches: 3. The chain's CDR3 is CASRRGQEAFF. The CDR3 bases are TGTGCCAGCAGACGGGGACAGGAAGCTTTCTTT. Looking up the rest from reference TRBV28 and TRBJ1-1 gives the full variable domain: DVKVTQSSRYLVKRTGEKVFLECVQDMDHENMFWYRQDPGLGLRLIYFSYDVKMKEKGDIPEGYSVSREKKERFSLILESASTNQTSMYLCASRRGQEAFFGQGTRLTVV.